This T cell receptor beta chain was profiled in a study of cytomegalovirus exposure and HLA in healthy donors. On this clone: Antigen unknown.

The assay was immunoSEQ multiplex PCR, and TCRdb's table has in-frame clones only and misses some. This repertoire shows 200,000 to 250,000 clones, approximately 87% found once; its top ten account for roughly 5.4%. Study observations and caveats: Researchers catalogued approximately 170 TCR beta chains as cytomegalovirus-associated.

The source is a woman aged 18-30 years in good health and CMV-seronegative. Sample: PBMCs.

The CDR3 DNA follows: TGTGCCAGCAGCTTGACAGGGGTTATAGGTGAAAAACTGTTTTTT. It translates to CASSLTGVIGEKLFF. The chain has TRBV5-4 and TRBJ1-4; 7 bases line up with TRBD1. The CDR3 contains 15 residues. The V gene end was trimmed by 1 base and the J gene end by 7 bases; junction bases not matched to a gene: 7. Germline lookup yields CDR1 SGHNT and CDR2 YYREEE (reference sequence).